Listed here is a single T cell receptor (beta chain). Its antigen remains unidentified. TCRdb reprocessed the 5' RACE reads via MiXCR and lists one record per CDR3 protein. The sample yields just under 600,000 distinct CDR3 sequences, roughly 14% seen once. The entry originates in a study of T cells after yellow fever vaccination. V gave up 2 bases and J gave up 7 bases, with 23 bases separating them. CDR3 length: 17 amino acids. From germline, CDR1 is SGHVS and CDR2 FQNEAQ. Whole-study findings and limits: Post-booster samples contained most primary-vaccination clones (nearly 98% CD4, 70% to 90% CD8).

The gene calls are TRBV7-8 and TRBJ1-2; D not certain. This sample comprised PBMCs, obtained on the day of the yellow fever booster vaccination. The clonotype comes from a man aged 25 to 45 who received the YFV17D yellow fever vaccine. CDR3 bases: TGTGCCAGCAGCTTAAGGTCAGGAGGACCATCAGCTACTGGCTACACCTTC. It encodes CASSLRSGGPSATGYTF.